The entry below gives a single T cell receptor (beta chain) sequence along with its context. Its antigen remains unknown. Data came from immunoSEQ multiplex PCR; TCRdb stores just in-frame clones and leaves some out. The sample records under 70,000 clones, roughly nine tenths being singletons. This entry comes from a study of T cell responses to AZD1222 COVID-19 vaccine. With 6 bases removed from V and 6 bases from J, the gap between germline ends came to 10 bases. CDR3 length: 12 residues. General observations from the study: Spike-specific TCR repertoires showed rising breadth and depth after two AZD1222 doses. Donor demographics were predominantly white British with a female majority; clonal diversity may be underestimated.

The source of this sequence is an adult who received the AZD1222 COVID-19 vaccine. The sequencing used peripheral blood, collected 28 days after the second AZD1222 dose. V and J are TRBV12-3 or TRBV12-4 and TRBJ2-3; D is undetermined. CDR3 amino acids: CASSRLGDTQYF. The CDR3 coding sequence is TGTGCCAGCAGCCGTTTAGGGGATACGCAGTATTTT.